The clone carrying this TCR beta chain has just a few counts. V dropped 6 bases and J dropped 0 bases, with 11 bases sitting between them. Germline values: CDR1 MNHNS, CDR2 SASEGT. This CDR3 is built from 14 residues. The data were taken from a study of regulatory T cells in long-lasting Graves disease. Time point denoted: newly diagnosed GD, antithyroid drugs for less than 3 months. Generation of the TCR library employed RNA extracted from PBMCs. To make TCR beta libraries, researchers used iRepertoire HTBI primers and Arm-PCR of CDR3 regions. MiXCR, run by TCRdb on the multiplex PCR reads, gives a single entry per CDR3 protein. The sample lists under 400,000 distinct CDR3 sequences, 16% occurring once. These data also formed part of another study, on T cells in Graves' hyperthyroidism and ophthalmopathy. As that study records: Clinical symptoms, serum thyroxine, TRAb, thyroid ultrasound and orbital computed tomography informed diagnoses.

This TCR was recovered from a man in his forties or fifties with Graves disease. The source was peripheral blood mononuclear cells (PBMCs), collected at new diagnosis, from a patient treated with antithyroid drugs. This rearrangement joins TRBV6-1 to TRBJ1-2, with a weak D call TRBD1 (6 bases). CDR3 DNA: TGTGCCAGCAGACCGGGACACCCTAACTATGGCTACACCTTC. Protein product: CASRPGHPNYGYTF.